The rows below give T cell receptor beta chains drawn from one sample of a study of T cells after yellow fever vaccination. TCRdb used MiXCR to reprocess the 5' RACE reads, holding one entry per CDR3 protein. Here the sample spans 310,000 or so distinct CDR3 sequences, roughly 4% being singletons. Sequenced here: PBMCs, sampled on the day of the yellow fever booster vaccination. These receptors were taken from a man between 18 and 29 years old who received the YFV17D yellow fever vaccine. CDR3s include the opening cysteine and the closing phenylalanine or tryptophan. A D gene is named only where the DNA matches it firmly. Part of the rows lack a size; the others show once, few, many or a class for expanded clones.

j_call: TRBJ2-1; v_call: TRBV7-3; clone_size: many; d_call: .; cdr3_nt: TGTGCCAGCAGCTTAACGGCAGGGGATGAGCAGTTCTTC; cdr3_aa: CASSLTAGDEQFF
j_call: TRBJ1-6; v_call: TRBV6-6; clone_size: .; d_call: .; cdr3_nt: TGTGCCAGCAGTTACACCTTGGGGGGGTATAATTCACCCCTCCACTTT; cdr3_aa: CASSYTLGGYNSPLHF
j_call: TRBJ2-3; v_call: TRBV5-1; clone_size: many; d_call: .; cdr3_nt: TGTGCCAGCAGCTTGGCAGATACGCAGTATTTT; cdr3_aa: CASSLADTQYF
j_call: TRBJ2-1; v_call: TRBV7-7; clone_size: .; d_call: TRBD2; cdr3_nt: TGTGCCAGCAGCCCCTCCCGGAGCACGCTAGCGGGGGAAGACAATGAGCAGTTCTTC; cdr3_aa: CASSPSRSTLAGEDNEQFF
j_call: TRBJ2-7; v_call: TRBV12-3/TRBV12-4; clone_size: few; d_call: .; cdr3_nt: TGTGCCAGCAGTTTCTACAGGTTTGGGCTCGGGGACGAGCAGTACTTC; cdr3_aa: CASSFYRFGLGDEQYF
j_call: TRBJ2-5; v_call: TRBV30; clone_size: .; d_call: TRBD2; cdr3_nt: TGTGCCTGCGTAGCGGGGGCTCCAGGAGAGACCCAGTACTTC; cdr3_aa: CACVAGAPGETQYF
j_call: TRBJ2-5; v_call: TRBV9; clone_size: few; d_call: TRBD2; cdr3_nt: TGTGCCAGCAGCTCGACTAGCCTTTCAGAGACCCAGTACTTC; cdr3_aa: CASSSTSLSETQYF
j_call: TRBJ2-7; v_call: TRBV6-2/TRBV6-3; clone_size: many; d_call: .; cdr3_nt: TGTGCCAGCAGTTACGTTTCAGGGGTCAACTACGAGCAGTACTTC; cdr3_aa: CASSYVSGVNYEQYF
j_call: TRBJ1-2; v_call: TRBV27; clone_size: many; d_call: TRBD1; cdr3_nt: TGTGCCAGCAGTTGGTTACAGGGGGCAGCTAACTATGGCTACACCTTC; cdr3_aa: CASSWLQGAANYGYTF
j_call: TRBJ1-2; v_call: TRBV4-3; clone_size: many; d_call: .; cdr3_nt: TGCGCCAGCAGCCCCTCGTATTCCTCCTATGGCTACACCTTC; cdr3_aa: CASSPSYSSYGYTF
j_call: TRBJ1-1; v_call: TRBV5-1; clone_size: many; d_call: .; cdr3_nt: TGCGCCAGCAGCTTGGGCCTGGGTCGAGAAGCTTTCTTT; cdr3_aa: CASSLGLGREAFF
j_call: TRBJ1-1; v_call: TRBV19; clone_size: .; d_call: .; cdr3_nt: TGTGCCAGTAGAAGGGTCCCTGAAGCTTTCTTT; cdr3_aa: CASRRVPEAFF
j_call: TRBJ1-2; v_call: TRBV28; clone_size: .; d_call: .; cdr3_nt: TGTGCCGGAGAGGGCTACACCTTC; cdr3_aa: CAGEGYTF
j_call: TRBJ1-1; v_call: TRBV7-2; clone_size: few; d_call: TRBD1; cdr3_nt: TGTGCCAGCAGCCTTTCGGGACAGCTGAACACTGAAGCTTTCTTT; cdr3_aa: CASSLSGQLNTEAFF
j_call: TRBJ2-6; v_call: TRBV7-2; clone_size: many; d_call: .; cdr3_nt: TGTGCCAGCAGCTTACAGGGGCCCTCTGGGGCCAACGTCCTGACTTTC; cdr3_aa: CASSLQGPSGANVLTF
j_call: TRBJ1-5; v_call: TRBV7-2; clone_size: .; d_call: .; cdr3_nt: TGTGCCAGCACCGCGGACCGTGGTACTCAGCCCCAGCATTTT; cdr3_aa: CASTADRGTQPQHF
j_call: TRBJ2-3; v_call: TRBV6-2/TRBV6-3; clone_size: few; d_call: .; cdr3_nt: TGTGCCAGCTCTCTGGTGGGACACACAAATACGCAGTATTTT; cdr3_aa: CASSLVGHTNTQYF
j_call: TRBJ1-6; v_call: TRBV21-1; clone_size: few; d_call: .; cdr3_nt: TGTGCCAGCAGCATTGAACCCCATAATTCACCCCTCCACTTT; cdr3_aa: CASSIEPHNSPLHF
j_call: TRBJ2-3; v_call: TRBV7-3; clone_size: .; d_call: TRBD2; cdr3_nt: TGTGCCAGCAGCTCCAGACTAGCGGGGGGAGGAGATACGCAGTATTTT; cdr3_aa: CASSSRLAGGGDTQYF
j_call: TRBJ1-6; v_call: TRBV5-1; clone_size: many; d_call: .; cdr3_nt: TGCGCCAGCACCATGGACAGCCCCCGGAATTCACCCCTCCACTTT; cdr3_aa: CASTMDSPRNSPLHF
j_call: TRBJ2-7; v_call: TRBV4-2; clone_size: many; d_call: TRBD2; cdr3_nt: TGTGCCAGCAGCCAAGACTGGACTAGCGGGGGCGAGCAGTACTTC; cdr3_aa: CASSQDWTSGGEQYF
j_call: TRBJ2-3; v_call: TRBV6-5; clone_size: many; d_call: .; cdr3_nt: TGTGCCAGCAGTCCCCTCTTCACAGATACGCAGTATTTT; cdr3_aa: CASSPLFTDTQYF
j_call: TRBJ2-5; v_call: TRBV4-1; clone_size: few; d_call: TRBD2; cdr3_nt: TGCGCCAGCAGCCAACTAGCGGGGGGTGCTAACCCCCAAGAGACCCAGTACTTC; cdr3_aa: CASSQLAGGANPQETQYF
j_call: TRBJ2-3; v_call: TRBV25-1; clone_size: .; d_call: TRBD2; cdr3_nt: TGTGCCAGCGGGGGGGGTGGCACGCAGTATTTT; cdr3_aa: CASGGGGTQYF